The T cell receptor (beta chain) described here comes from a study of tumor-infiltrating lymphocytes in primary liver carcinoma. Study-level information: Sample yields, roughly 3.65 to 8 million productive TCRbeta reads, were similar across the tissue types.

With respect to this clonotype: Its cognate antigen is unknown.

Study conclusions and caveats: Tumors reached a significantly greater top-250-clone fraction than blood did (p = 0.039).

Using a constant-region primer together with ProtoScript II reverse transcriptase, TCR beta cDNA was made from around 0.55 ug of total RNA. Generation of the TCR beta libraries relied on three nested multiplex PCR rounds using slightly modified ARM-PCR. Amplification in the first two PCR rounds was performed using TRBV1-TRBV30 forward primers and a C-beta reverse primer for about 10 cycles each. One entry per CDR3 protein results from TCRdb running MiXCR on the multiplex PCR reads. Altogether about 78,000 distinct CDR3 sequences are present, roughly two thirds being singletons, with the ten largest covering 28%. This CDR3 region has 17 residues. The germline V gene has CDR1 SGHRS and CDR2 YFSETQ. V trimming: 2 bases; J trimming: 4 bases; junction bases outside the gene matches: 10. Co-extraction yielded RNA and DNA from roughly 20-30 mg of unsorted bulk tissue. Chronic HBV infection affected patients, none of whom had received treatment.

V gene TRBV5-1 combines with J gene TRBJ2-7, with 12 bases identical to TRBD1. This sequence originates from a man in his forties with primary liver carcinoma and hepatitis B virus infection. Sequenced: liver tumor tissue from sampling region 4. Subset: tumor region T4, right-lateral pole. CDR3 protein: CASSFTSGTGGIYEQYF. The CDR3 DNA reads as TGCGCCAGCAGCTTCACCAGCGGGACAGGGGGCATATACGAGCAGTACTTC.